The T cell receptor beta chain described here comes from a study of cytomegalovirus exposure and HLA in healthy donors. CDR3 length: 17 residues. CDR1 is MNHNS, CDR2 SASEGT, per germline. Trimming took 4 bases from V and 2 from J; bases not matched to a gene: 8. This clone occurred once. Profiling relied on immunoSEQ multiplex PCR, and the TCRdb table lists in-frame clones only, not all of them. The sample holds about 69,000 clones, 94% seen once. Specimen: PBMCs. The clonotype was recovered from a woman under 30 in good health and CMV-seronegative. This chain joins TRBV6-1 and TRBJ2-1, with TRBD2 identical over 10 bases. The CDR3 bases are TGTGCCAGCAGTGGGCCTCGGACTAGCGGAACCTACAATGAGCAGTTCTTC. It codes for CASSGPRTSGTYNEQFF.